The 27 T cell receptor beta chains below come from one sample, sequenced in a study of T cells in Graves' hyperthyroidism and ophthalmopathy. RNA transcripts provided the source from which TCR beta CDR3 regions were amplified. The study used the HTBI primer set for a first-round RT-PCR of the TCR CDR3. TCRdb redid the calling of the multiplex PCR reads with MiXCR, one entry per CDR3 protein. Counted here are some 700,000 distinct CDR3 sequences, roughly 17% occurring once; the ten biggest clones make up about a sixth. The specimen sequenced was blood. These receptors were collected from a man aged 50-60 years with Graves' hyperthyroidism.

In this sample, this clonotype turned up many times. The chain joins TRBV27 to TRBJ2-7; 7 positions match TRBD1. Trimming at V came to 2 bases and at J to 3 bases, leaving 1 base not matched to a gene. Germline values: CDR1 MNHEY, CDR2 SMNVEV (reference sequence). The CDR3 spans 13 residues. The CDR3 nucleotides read TGTGCCAGCAGTTTAACAGGGGTCTACGAGCAGTACTTC. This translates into CASSLTGVYEQYF.

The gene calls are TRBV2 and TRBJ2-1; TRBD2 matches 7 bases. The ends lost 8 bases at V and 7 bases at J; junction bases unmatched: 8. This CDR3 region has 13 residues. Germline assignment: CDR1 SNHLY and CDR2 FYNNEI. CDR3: CASSRDYKNEQFF. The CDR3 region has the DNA TGTGCCAGCTCCCGGGACTACAAGAATGAGCAGTTCTTC.

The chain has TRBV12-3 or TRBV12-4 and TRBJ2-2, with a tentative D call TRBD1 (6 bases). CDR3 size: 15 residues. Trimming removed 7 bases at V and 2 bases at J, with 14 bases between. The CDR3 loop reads CASNLDSPNTGELFF. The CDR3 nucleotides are TGTGCCAGCAATCTGGACAGTCCAAACACCGGGGAGCTGTTTTTT.

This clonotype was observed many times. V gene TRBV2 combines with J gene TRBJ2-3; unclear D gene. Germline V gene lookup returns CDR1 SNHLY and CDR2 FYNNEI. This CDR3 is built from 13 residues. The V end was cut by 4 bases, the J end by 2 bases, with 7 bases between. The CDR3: CASSVEFTDTQYF. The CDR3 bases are TGTGCCAGCAGTGTGGAATTCACAGATACGCAGTATTTT.

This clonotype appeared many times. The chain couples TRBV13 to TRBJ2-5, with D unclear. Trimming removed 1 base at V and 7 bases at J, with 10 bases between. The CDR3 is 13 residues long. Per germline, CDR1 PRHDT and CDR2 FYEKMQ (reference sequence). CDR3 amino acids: CASSLVGKATQYF. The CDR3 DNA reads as TGTGCCAGCAGCTTAGTAGGCAAAGCGACCCAGTACTTC.

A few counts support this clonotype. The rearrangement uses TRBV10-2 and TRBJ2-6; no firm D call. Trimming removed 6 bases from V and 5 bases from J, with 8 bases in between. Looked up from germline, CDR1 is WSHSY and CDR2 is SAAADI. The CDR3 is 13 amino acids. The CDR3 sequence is CASSPVWANVLTF. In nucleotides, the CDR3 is TGCGCCAGCAGCCCCGTCTGGGCCAACGTCCTGACTTTC.

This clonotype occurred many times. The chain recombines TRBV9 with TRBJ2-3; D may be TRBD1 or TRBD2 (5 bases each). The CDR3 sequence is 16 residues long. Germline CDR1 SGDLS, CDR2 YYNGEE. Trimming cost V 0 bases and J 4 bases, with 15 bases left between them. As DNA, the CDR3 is TGTGCCAGCAGCGTAGGCGTCGGTGGGGGAGCAGATACGCAGTATTTT. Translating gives CASSVGVGGGADTQYF.

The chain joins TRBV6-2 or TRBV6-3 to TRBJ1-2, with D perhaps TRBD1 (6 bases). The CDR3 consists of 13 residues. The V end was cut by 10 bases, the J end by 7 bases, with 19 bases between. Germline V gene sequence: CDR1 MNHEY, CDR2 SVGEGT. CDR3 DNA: TGTGCCACCTCCGACAGGAAGGAGGGTGGCTACACCTTC. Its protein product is CATSDRKEGGYTF.

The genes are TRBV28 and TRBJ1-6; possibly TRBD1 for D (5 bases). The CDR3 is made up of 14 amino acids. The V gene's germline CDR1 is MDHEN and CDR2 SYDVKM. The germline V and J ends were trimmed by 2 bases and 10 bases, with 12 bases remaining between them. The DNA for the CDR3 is TGTGCCAGCAGTTTAAGGGGTTTGCGCTCACCCCTCCACTTT. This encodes CASSLRGLRSPLHF.

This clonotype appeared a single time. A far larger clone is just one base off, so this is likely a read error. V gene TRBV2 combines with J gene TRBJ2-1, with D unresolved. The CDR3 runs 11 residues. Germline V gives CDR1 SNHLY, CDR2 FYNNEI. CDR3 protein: CAGSERDEQFF. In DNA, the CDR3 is TGTGCCGGCAGTGAACGGGATGAGCAGTTCTTC.

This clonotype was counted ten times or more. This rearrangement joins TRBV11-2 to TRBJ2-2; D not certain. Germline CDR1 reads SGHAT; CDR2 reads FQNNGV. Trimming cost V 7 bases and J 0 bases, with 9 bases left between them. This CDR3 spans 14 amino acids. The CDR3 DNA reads TGTGCCAGCACGACCGACCCGAACACCGGGGAGCTGTTTTTT. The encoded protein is CASTTDPNTGELFF.

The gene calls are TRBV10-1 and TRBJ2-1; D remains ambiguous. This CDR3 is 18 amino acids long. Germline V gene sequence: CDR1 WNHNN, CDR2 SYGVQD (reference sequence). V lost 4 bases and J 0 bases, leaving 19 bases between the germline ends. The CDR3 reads CASSARSRLKSSYNEQFF. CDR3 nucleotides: TGCGCCAGCAGTGCCCGGAGTCGCCTTAAGAGCTCCTACAATGAGCAGTTCTTC.

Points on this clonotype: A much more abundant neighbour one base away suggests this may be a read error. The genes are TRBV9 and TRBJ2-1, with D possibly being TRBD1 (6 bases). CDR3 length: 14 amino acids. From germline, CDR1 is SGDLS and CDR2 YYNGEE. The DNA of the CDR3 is TGTGCCAGCGGCATACAGGGCCCCTACAGTGAGCAGTTCTTC. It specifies CASGIQGPYSEQFF.

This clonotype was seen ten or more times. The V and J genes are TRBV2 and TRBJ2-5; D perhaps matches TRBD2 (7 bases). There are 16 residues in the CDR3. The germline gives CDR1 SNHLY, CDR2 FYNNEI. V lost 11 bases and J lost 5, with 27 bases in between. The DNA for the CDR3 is TGTGCCTCTGGGGGCGGCAAGACTAGCTCTTTGGAGACCCAGTACTTC. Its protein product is CASGGGKTSSLETQYF.

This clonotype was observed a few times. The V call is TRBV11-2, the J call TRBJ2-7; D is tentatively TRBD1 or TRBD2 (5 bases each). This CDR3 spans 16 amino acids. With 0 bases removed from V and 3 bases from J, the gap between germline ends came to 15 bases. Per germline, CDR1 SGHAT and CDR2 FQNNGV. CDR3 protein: CASSLDRDQAIYEQYF. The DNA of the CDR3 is TGTGCCAGCAGCTTAGATCGGGACCAGGCTATCTACGAGCAGTACTTC.

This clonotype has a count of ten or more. The CDR3 region has the DNA TGTGCCATCAGTGGGACAGGGGAGAGGGAGACCCAGTACTTC. This codes for CAISGTGERETQYF. The chain links TRBV10-3 to TRBJ2-5; 9 nucleotides align to TRBD1. The length of the CDR3 is 14 residues. Germline CDR1 ENHRY, CDR2 SYGVKD. J was trimmed by 5 bases and V by 4 bases; bases with no gene match: 5.

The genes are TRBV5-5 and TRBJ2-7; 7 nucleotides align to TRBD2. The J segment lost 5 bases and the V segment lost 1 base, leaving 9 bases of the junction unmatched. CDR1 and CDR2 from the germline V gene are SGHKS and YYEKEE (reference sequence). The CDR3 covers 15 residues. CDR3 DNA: TGTGCCAGCAGCTTGTTTGCGGGAGAGGGTAACGAGCAGTACTTC. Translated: CASSLFAGEGNEQYF.

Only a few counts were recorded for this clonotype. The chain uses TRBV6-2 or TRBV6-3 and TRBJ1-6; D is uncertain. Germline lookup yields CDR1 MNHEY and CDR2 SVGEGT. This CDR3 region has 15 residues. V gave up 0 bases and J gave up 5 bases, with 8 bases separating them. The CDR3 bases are TGTGCCAGCAGTTACTCCGGTCAACATAATTCACCCCTCCACTTT. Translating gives CASSYSGQHNSPLHF.

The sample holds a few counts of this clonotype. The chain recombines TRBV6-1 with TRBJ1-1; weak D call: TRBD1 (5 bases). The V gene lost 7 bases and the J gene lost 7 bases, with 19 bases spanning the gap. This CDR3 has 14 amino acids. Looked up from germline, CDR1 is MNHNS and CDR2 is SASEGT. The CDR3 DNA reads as TGTGCCAGCACCCCGGGGGGATTCGGCCTTGAAGCTTTCTTT. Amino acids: CASTPGGFGLEAFF.

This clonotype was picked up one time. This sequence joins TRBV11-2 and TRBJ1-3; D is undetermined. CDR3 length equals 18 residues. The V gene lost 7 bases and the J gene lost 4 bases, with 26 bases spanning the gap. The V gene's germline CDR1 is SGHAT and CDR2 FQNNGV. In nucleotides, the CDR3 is TGTGCCAGCAACCCTGCTCCCTACTGGACTACGGCGGGAAACACCATATATTTT. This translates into CASNPAPYWTTAGNTIYF.

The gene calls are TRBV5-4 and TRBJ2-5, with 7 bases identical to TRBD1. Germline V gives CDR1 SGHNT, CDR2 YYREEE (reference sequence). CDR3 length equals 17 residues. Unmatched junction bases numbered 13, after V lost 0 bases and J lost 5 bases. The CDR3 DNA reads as TGTGCCAGCAGCTTGGGATCGCCGGGACAGCTAGATGAGACCCAGTACTTC. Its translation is CASSLGSPGQLDETQYF.

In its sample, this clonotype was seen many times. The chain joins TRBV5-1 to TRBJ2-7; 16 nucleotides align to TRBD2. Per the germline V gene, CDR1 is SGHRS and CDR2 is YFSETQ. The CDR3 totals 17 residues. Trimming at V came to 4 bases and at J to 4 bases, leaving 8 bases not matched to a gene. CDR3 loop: CASSTGTSGRDGYEQYF. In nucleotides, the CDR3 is TGCGCCAGCAGCACCGGGACTAGCGGGAGGGATGGATACGAGCAGTACTTC.

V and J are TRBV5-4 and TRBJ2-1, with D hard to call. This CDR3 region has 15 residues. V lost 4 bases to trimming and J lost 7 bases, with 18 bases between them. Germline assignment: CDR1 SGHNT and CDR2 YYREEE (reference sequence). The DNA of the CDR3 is TGTGCCAGCAGCACTATAGGGTCGGTAGGGAATGAGCAGTTCTTC. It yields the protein CASSTIGSVGNEQFF.

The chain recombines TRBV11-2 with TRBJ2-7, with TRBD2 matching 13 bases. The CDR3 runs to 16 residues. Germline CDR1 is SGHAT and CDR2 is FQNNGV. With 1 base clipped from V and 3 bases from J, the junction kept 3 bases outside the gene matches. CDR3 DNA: TGTGCCAGCAGCTTAGCGGGACTAGCGGGGAGCTACGAGCAGTACTTC. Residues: CASSLAGLAGSYEQYF.

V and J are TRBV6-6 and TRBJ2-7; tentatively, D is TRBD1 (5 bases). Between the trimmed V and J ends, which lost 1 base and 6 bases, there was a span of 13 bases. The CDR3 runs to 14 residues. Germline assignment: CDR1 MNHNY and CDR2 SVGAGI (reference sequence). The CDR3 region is CASSYFTGVGEQYF. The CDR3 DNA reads TGTGCCAGCAGTTACTTCACAGGAGTGGGCGAGCAGTACTTC.

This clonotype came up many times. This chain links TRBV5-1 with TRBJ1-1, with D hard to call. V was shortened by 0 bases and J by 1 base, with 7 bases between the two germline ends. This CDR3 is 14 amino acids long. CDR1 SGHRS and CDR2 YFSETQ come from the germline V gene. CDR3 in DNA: TGCGCCAGCAGCTTGGCTCCAGCGAACACTGAAGCTTTCTTT. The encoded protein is CASSLAPANTEAFF.

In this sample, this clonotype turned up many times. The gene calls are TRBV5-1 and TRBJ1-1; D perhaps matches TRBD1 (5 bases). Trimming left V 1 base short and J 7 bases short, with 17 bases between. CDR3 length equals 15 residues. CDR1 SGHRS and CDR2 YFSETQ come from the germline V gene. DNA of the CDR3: TGCGCCAGCAGCTTGAGTCCCGCGGGGGAAGGTGAAGCTTTCTTT. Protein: CASSLSPAGEGEAFF.